This T cell receptor beta chain was observed in a study of blood T cell repertoires in COVID-19. Method: immunoSEQ multiplex PCR; TCRdb's copy keeps in-frame clones and lacks some. Among approximately 92,000 clones listed, 82% were seen once. This clone was seen more than once but under ten times. In germline, CDR1 is LGHDT, CDR2 YNNKEL (reference sequence). CDR3 length: 12 amino acids. V was shortened by 1 base and J by 6 bases, with 7 bases between the two germline ends. The chain recombines TRBV3-1 (or the pseudogene TRBV3-2) with TRBJ2-7; the D is unclear. This receptor was obtained from a man at least 80 years old with acute or convalescent COVID-19. The material sequenced was peripheral blood. The CDR3 region is CASSQVETEQYF. CDR3 coding DNA: TGTGCCAGCAGCCAAGTAGAAACCGAGCAGTACTTC.